The T cell receptor beta chain described here comes from a study of metastatic and nonmetastatic thyroid tumors. Before thyroid surgery, none of the patients had received any treatment. This clone was seen a single time. Using MiXCR, TCRdb reanalyzed the PCR reads. The profile shows approximately 20,000 clones, 37% of them singletons. Trimming cost V 4 bases and J 2 bases, with 14 bases left between them. Germline V gene data show CDR1 as DFQATT and CDR2 as SNEGSKA (reference sequence). The CDR3 has 14 residues. Source material: tumor tissue. This chain uses TRBV20-1 with TRBJ2-5, with D maybe TRBD2 (6 bases). The source is a female donor with papillary thyroid cancer or a benign thyroid nodule (not recorded which). Some clones in this sample may be carry-over from other donors' samples. The CDR3 here is CSATQEGLQETQYF. In DNA, the CDR3 is TGCAGTGCTACCCAGGAGGGGCTACAAGAGACCCAGTACTTC.